These 21 T cell receptor beta chains originate from one sample sequenced in a study of blood T cell repertoires in COVID-19. The repertoire was sequenced with immunoSEQ multiplex PCR; TCRdb's copy has only in-frame clones and lacks some. Of around 250,000 clones detected, about four fifths appear once; the ten largest clones hold approximately 1.4%. The sample consisted of peripheral blood. The receptors stem from a woman aged 40 to 50 who had recovered from COVID-19.

This sequence joins TRBV19 and TRBJ1-1, with 7 bases fitting TRBD1. J lost 2 bases, V lost 4 bases, and 4 bases had no gene match. This CDR3 is 14 amino acids long. Germline V gene data show CDR1 as LNHDA and CDR2 as SQIVND (reference sequence). CDR3 nucleotide sequence: TGTGCCAGTAGTAACAGGGGTGGAAACACTGAAGCTTTCTTT. This sequence encodes CASSNRGGNTEAFF.

This chain links TRBV2 with TRBJ1-1; maybe TRBD1 (6 bases). The CDR3 sequence is 14 residues long. CDR1 SNHLY and CDR2 FYNNEI come from the germline V gene. Deletions cut 5 bases from V and 4 bases from J, with 14 bases between. The CDR3 protein is CASSSQGAGTEAFF. In nucleotides, the CDR3 is TGTGCCAGCAGTTCACAGGGCGCGGGCACTGAAGCTTTCTTT.

The chain links TRBV19 to TRBJ1-5; 9 bases match TRBD1. The CDR3 totals 14 residues. V gave up 3 bases and J gave up 6 bases; unmatched junction bases: 3. Germline CDR1 LNHDA, CDR2 SQIVND (reference sequence). The CDR3 DNA follows: TGTGCCAGTAGTATCAGGACAGGGGTTCAGCCCCAGCATTTT. This encodes CASSIRTGVQPQHF.

CDR3 residues: CASSVGGTPNQPQHF. The CDR3 nucleotides read TGTGCCAGCAGCGTCGGAGGGACCCCCAATCAGCCCCAGCATTTT. V usage is TRBV7-2 and J usage is TRBJ1-5; D might be TRBD1 (5 bases). CDR1 is SGHTA, CDR2 FQGNSA, per germline. Trimming removed 5 bases from V and 3 bases from J, with 14 bases in between. The CDR3 is made up of 15 amino acids.

This chain links TRBV4-1 with TRBJ2-5; 11 bases are a match to TRBD2. CDR1 is MGHRA, CDR2 YSYEKL, per germline. The junction had 1 base not matched to a gene; V was cut back by 6 bases and J by 1 base. The CDR3 totals 14 residues. The CDR3 reads CASSLAGGQETQYF. CDR3 nucleotides: TGCGCCAGCAGTCTAGCGGGGGGCCAAGAGACCCAGTACTTC.

A few counts support this clone. This chain links TRBV12-2 with TRBJ2-7; the D segment call TRBD1 is taken from the table without a DNA check. TRBV12-2 is tagged as a pseudogene. The CDR3 length is 11 residues. The CDR3: CASRTQYEQYF. The CDR3 DNA follows: TGTGCAAGTCGAACCCAGTACGAGCAGTACTTC.

This clone has just a few counts. The chain recombines TRBV30 with TRBJ1-2; D gene unclear. The V end lost 0 bases, the J end lost 8 bases, and 13 bases lay between the germline ends. The CDR3 has 13 amino acids. Germline V gene sequence: CDR1 GTSNPN, CDR2 SVGIG (reference sequence). The CDR3 DNA reads as TGTGCCTGGAGTGTCGTACTCGCACGGGGCTACACCTTC. It codes for CAWSVVLARGYTF.

The V and J genes are TRBV12-3 or TRBV12-4 and TRBJ1-5; D is unresolved. V dropped 6 bases and J dropped 4 bases, with 10 bases sitting between them. CDR3 length equals 13 residues. The CDR3 protein is CASRPGWNQPQHF. CDR3 nucleotide sequence: TGTGCCAGCAGACCGGGATGGAATCAGCCCCAGCATTTT.

In DNA, the CDR3 is TGCAGCGTTGAAGCCAGGGGGCATGAGCAGTTCTTC. This translates into CSVEARGHEQFF. The V call is TRBV29-1, the J call TRBJ2-1; 8 bases are shared with TRBD1. The junction had 1 base not matched to a gene; V was cut back by 1 base and J by 8 bases. Germline lookup yields CDR1 SQVTM and CDR2 ANQGSEA. The CDR3 consists of 12 residues.

The chain uses TRBV5-1 and TRBJ2-5, with TRBD1 as a possible D gene (6 bases). V was pared by 4 bases and J by 3 bases, with 13 bases between. The CDR3 sequence is 14 residues long. The germline V gene encodes CDR1 SGHRS and CDR2 YFSETQ. The CDR3 spells CASSPRRTEETQYF. The CDR3 DNA is TGCGCCAGCAGCCCTAGGCGGACAGAAGAGACCCAGTACTTC.

This sequence joins TRBV6-2 or TRBV6-3 and TRBJ2-3; no clear D. The CDR3 runs to 12 residues. Germline loops: CDR1 MNHEY, CDR2 SVGEGT. Trimming left V 5 bases short and J 2 bases short, with 5 bases between. The CDR3 protein is CASSLNTDTQYF. The CDR3, as DNA: TGTGCCAGCAGTCTAAACACAGATACGCAGTATTTT.

The chain joins TRBV30 to TRBJ1-6; D might be TRBD1 (5 bases). The length of the CDR3 is 13 residues. Per germline, CDR1 GTSNPN and CDR2 SVGIG (reference sequence). V gave up 4 bases and J gave up 6 bases, with 10 bases separating them. DNA for the CDR3: TGTGCCTGGATGGGGCAGGGTAATTCACCCCTCCACTTT. Protein sequence: CAWMGQGNSPLHF.

This clone has more than one count but fewer than ten. This rearrangement joins TRBV6-5 to TRBJ1-6; TRBD1 aligns across 9 bases. CDR1 and CDR2 from the germline V gene are MNHEY and SVGAGI. Trimming took 5 bases from V and 14 from J; bases not matched to a gene: 10. This CDR3 comprises 14 residues. The DNA for the CDR3 is TGTGCCAGCAGTCGGGACAGGGTGGTTGTGACCCTCCACTTT. This sequence encodes CASSRDRVVVTLHF.

In its sample, this clone was seen a few times. The V call is TRBV5-4, the J call TRBJ2-2, with 8 bases aligning to TRBD1. Germline trimming cut 5 bases from V and 6 bases from J; bases unmatched to any gene: 9. Germline values: CDR1 SGHNT, CDR2 YYREEE (reference sequence). The CDR3 loop spans 15 amino acids. The chain's CDR3 is CASRQGQGLSGELFF. The CDR3 nucleotides are TGTGCCAGCAGACAAGGACAGGGACTCTCCGGGGAGCTGTTTTTT.

The chain uses TRBV5-1 and TRBJ2-2, with D tentatively TRBD1 (7 bases). V shed 2 bases and J shed 5 bases, with 16 bases lying between them. The CDR3 is made up of 16 amino acids. Germline CDR1 reads SGHRS; CDR2 reads YFSETQ. CDR3 in amino acids: CASSLQQGGATGELFF. The CDR3 DNA reads TGCGCCAGCAGCTTACAGCAGGGGGGCGCTACCGGGGAGCTGTTTTTT. Looking up the rest from reference TRBV5-1 and TRBJ2-2 gives the full variable domain: KAGVTQTPRYLIKTRGQQVTLSCSPISGHRSVSWYQQTPGQGLQFLFEYFSETQRNKGNFPGRFSGRQFSNSRSEMNVSTLELGDSALYLCASSLQQGGATGELFFGEGSRLTVL.

J is TRBJ2-7 and V is TRBV6-5; D is perhaps TRBD1 (5 bases). Per the germline V gene, CDR1 is MNHEY and CDR2 is SVGAGI. The CDR3 is 11 residues long. The V end lost 6 bases, the J end lost 3 bases, and 6 bases lay between the germline ends. The CDR3 protein is CASSDSYEQYF. CDR3 coding DNA: TGTGCCAGCAGCGACAGCTACGAGCAGTACTTC.

The chain employs TRBV28 and TRBJ2-3; no firm D call. Germline V gives CDR1 MDHEN, CDR2 SYDVKM. This CDR3 comprises 15 residues. V was shortened by 3 bases and J by 0 bases, with 10 bases between the two germline ends. In DNA, the CDR3 is TGTGCCAGCAGTTTTGGAGAGTCTAGCACAGATACGCAGTATTTT. It is translated as CASSFGESSTDTQYF.

The V call is TRBV2, the J call TRBJ2-5, with D possibly TRBD1 on 6 matching bases. Germline CDR1 SNHLY, CDR2 FYNNEI. The CDR3 has 13 residues. The V end was cut by 10 bases, the J end by 2 bases, with 14 bases between. The CDR3 sequence: CANQGGQQETQYF. The CDR3 DNA reads as TGTGCCAACCAAGGTGGACAGCAAGAGACCCAGTACTTC.

The chain employs TRBV6-5 and TRBJ1-1, with TRBD1 as a possible D gene (6 bases). V dropped 2 bases and J dropped 2 bases, with 9 bases sitting between them. Per germline, CDR1 MNHEY and CDR2 SVGAGI. The CDR3 is made up of 14 amino acids. CDR3 region: CASSYQTGNTEAFF. The CDR3 DNA is TGTGCCAGCAGTTACCAGACAGGAAACACTGAAGCTTTCTTT.

J is TRBJ1-3 and V is TRBV7-9; D is unresolved. This CDR3 spans 15 amino acids. CDR1 SEHNR and CDR2 FQNEAQ come from the germline V gene (reference sequence). Deletions cut 2 bases from V and 0 bases from J, with 8 bases between. The CDR3 nucleotides are TGTGCCAGCAGCTTAATCGGGAGCTCTGGAAACACCATATATTTT. Translated: CASSLIGSSGNTIYF.

The rearrangement joins TRBV5-6 to TRBJ1-4; 7 bases fit TRBD1. CDR3 size: 14 residues. The V and J ends lost 1 base and 8 bases, in that order; junction bases with no gene match: 5. The V gene's germline CDR1 is SGHDT and CDR2 YYEEEE. CDR3 DNA sequence: TGTGCCAGCAGCTTGTGGGACAGAGCCGAAAAACTGTTTTTT. Its protein product is CASSLWDRAEKLFF.